The source of this T cell receptor beta chain is a study of T cell clonality in common variable immunodeficiency. Study-wide results and limits: Reportedly, TCR beta sequences from common variable immunodeficiency showed fewer deletions and N-nucleotide insertions. Repertoire-complication correlations in CVID were limited by patient heterogeneity.

Most patients and controls had Caucasian heritage. CVID subjects were neither ill nor on immunomodulatory or immunosuppressive medication at sampling. Sequencing used immunoSEQ multiplex PCR; TCRdb keeps in-frame clones, though not all of them. Listed for the sample are 15,000 to 25,000 clones, none seen a single time. Germline values: CDR1 SQVTM, CDR2 ANQGSEA. V dropped 3 bases and J dropped 0; count of bases not matched to a gene: 8. The CDR3 length is 17 residues. This clone showed up many times. Its cognate antigen is unknown. Read sequence stops 3 residues before the CDR3 end, and the germline J gene provides the missing end.

This receptor was identified in a human donor with common variable immunodeficiency. Sequencing was performed on peripheral blood mononuclear cells. This chain uses TRBV29-1 with TRBJ2-2, with 9 bases matching TRBD1. The CDR3 spells CSVDSRGQGSNTGELFF. The sequenced part of the CDR3 DNA is TGCAGCGTTGACTCTAGAGGACAGGGGTCGAACACCGGGGAG.